These T cell receptor beta chains were read from a single sample in a study of shared clonotypes between healthy human individuals. Libraries were prepared by immunoSEQ multiplex PCR; TCRdb keeps only in-frame clonotypes and omits some of them. The sample yields roughly 510,000 clones, over 75% seen once. Sequencing was performed on PBMCs. All receptors come from a woman in her 40s in good health. Some clones in this sample may be carry-over from other donors' samples. Both conserved end residues are part of each CDR3. D genes are given only for firm matches. Expanded clones are given a class, and other clones once, few, many or no size at all.

J gene: TRBJ2-1
clone size: NA
V gene: TRBV19
D gene: TRBD2
CDR3 DNA: TGTGCCAGTAGTATGCGGGAGGGACCAACCGGGAGTTTATACAATGAGCAGTTCTTC
CDR3 protein: CASSMREGPTGSLYNEQFF

J gene: TRBJ1-5
clone size: few
V gene: TRBV28
D gene: NA
CDR3 DNA: TGTGCCAGCAGTTTAGGAGGGGTGGGCAATCAGCCCCAGCATTTT
CDR3 protein: CASSLGGVGNQPQHF

J gene: TRBJ2-7
clone size: NA
V gene: TRBV14
D gene: NA
CDR3 DNA: TGTGCCAGCAGCCAAGATCTTGACACCCCCTTTGATTTC
CDR3 protein: CASSQDLDTPFDF

J gene: TRBJ2-1
clone size: NA
V gene: TRBV29-1
D gene: TRBD1
CDR3 DNA: TGCAGCGTTGGAACTTCGGGGACAGGGTTCGATGAGCAGTTCTTC
CDR3 protein: CSVGTSGTGFDEQFF

J gene: TRBJ1-2
clone size: few
V gene: TRBV30
D gene: NA
CDR3 DNA: TGTGCCTGGAGTGTACCAGTCTATGGCTACACCTTC
CDR3 protein: CAWSVPVYGYTF

J gene: TRBJ1-6
clone size: once
V gene: TRBV6-1
D gene: NA
CDR3 DNA: TGTGCCAGCAGGAGGCAGGGTTCACCCCTCCACTTT
CDR3 protein: CASRRQGSPLHF

J gene: TRBJ2-7
clone size: NA
V gene: TRBV9
D gene: NA
CDR3 DNA: TGTGCCAGCAGTGAACAGGGGGGGTCCTACGAGCAGTACTTC
CDR3 protein: CASSEQGGSYEQYF

J gene: TRBJ2-5
clone size: NA
V gene: TRBV6-6
D gene: NA
CDR3 DNA: TGTGCCAGTAAGGGGGGAGGCCAAGAGACCCAGTACTTC
CDR3 protein: CASKGGGQETQYF

J gene: TRBJ2-1
clone size: once
V gene: TRBV11-2
D gene: TRBD2
CDR3 DNA: TGTGCCAGCAGCTCCGGACTAGCGGGAGATAGGCAGTTCTTC
CDR3 protein: CASSSGLAGDRQFF

J gene: TRBJ2-1
clone size: NA
V gene: TRBV7-9
D gene: NA
CDR3 DNA: TGTGCCAGCAGCTTAGACCGCAATGAGCAGTTCTTC
CDR3 protein: CASSLDRNEQFF

J gene: TRBJ2-7
clone size: few
V gene: TRBV9
D gene: TRBD1
CDR3 DNA: TGTGCCAGCAGCGAACGGGACAGGGGCACCCCGCAGTACTTC
CDR3 protein: CASSERDRGTPQYF

J gene: TRBJ2-7
clone size: NA
V gene: TRBV27
D gene: NA
CDR3 DNA: TGTGCCAGCAGTGAGAGACCTGGGGGCTACGAGCAGTACTTC
CDR3 protein: CASSERPGGYEQYF

J gene: TRBJ1-1
clone size: once
V gene: TRBV18
D gene: NA
CDR3 DNA: TGTGCCAGCTCACCATTACAGGGTTTGAACACTGAAGCTTTCTTT
CDR3 protein: CASSPLQGLNTEAFF

J gene: TRBJ2-1
clone size: NA
V gene: TRBV6-6
D gene: TRBD2
CDR3 DNA: TGTGCCAGCAGTTACCCCACTAGCGGCGAGCAGTTCTTC
CDR3 protein: CASSYPTSGEQFF

J gene: TRBJ1-1
clone size: few
V gene: TRBV28
D gene: NA
CDR3 DNA: TGTGCCAGCAGAGGGGTGATGAACACTGAAGCTTTCTTT
CDR3 protein: CASRGVMNTEAFF

J gene: TRBJ2-2
clone size: once
V gene: TRBV30
D gene: TRBD2
CDR3 DNA: TGTGCCTGGAGTGTACTTAGCGGGAGGGTCGGCGGGGAGCTGTTTTTT
CDR3 protein: CAWSVLSGRVGGELFF

J gene: TRBJ1-1
clone size: NA
V gene: TRBV9
D gene: NA
CDR3 DNA: TGTGCCAGCAGCGGATCGGACGGGTCTGAAGCTTTCTTT
CDR3 protein: CASSGSDGSEAFF